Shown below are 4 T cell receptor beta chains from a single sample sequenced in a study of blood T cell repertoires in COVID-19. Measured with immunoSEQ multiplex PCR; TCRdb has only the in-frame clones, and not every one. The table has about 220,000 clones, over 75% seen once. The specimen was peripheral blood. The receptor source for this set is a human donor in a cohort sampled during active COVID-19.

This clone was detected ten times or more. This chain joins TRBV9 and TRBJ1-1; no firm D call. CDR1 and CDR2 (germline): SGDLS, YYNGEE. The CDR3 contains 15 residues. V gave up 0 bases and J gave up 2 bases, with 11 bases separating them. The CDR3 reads CASSVGGGGNTEAFF. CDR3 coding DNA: TGTGCCAGCAGCGTAGGGGGAGGTGGCAACACTGAAGCTTTCTTT.

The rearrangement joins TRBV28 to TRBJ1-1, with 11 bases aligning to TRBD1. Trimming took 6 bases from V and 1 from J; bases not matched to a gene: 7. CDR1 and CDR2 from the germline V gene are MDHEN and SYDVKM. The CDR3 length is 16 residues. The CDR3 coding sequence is TGTGCCAGCAGAATGCGGGGACAGGGGGGGAACACTGAAGCTTTCTTT. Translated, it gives CASRMRGQGGNTEAFF. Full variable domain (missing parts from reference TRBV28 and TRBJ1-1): DVKVTQSSRYLVKRTGEKVFLECVQDMDHENMFWYRQDPGLGLRLIYFSYDVKMKEKGDIPEGYSVSREKKERFSLILESASTNQTSMYLCASRMRGQGGNTEAFFGQGTRLTVV.

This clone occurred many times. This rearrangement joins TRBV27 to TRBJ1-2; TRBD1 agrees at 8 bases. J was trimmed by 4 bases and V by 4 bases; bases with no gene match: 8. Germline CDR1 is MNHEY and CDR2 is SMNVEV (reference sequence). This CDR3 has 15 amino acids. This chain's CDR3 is CASSSGQGSVYGYTF. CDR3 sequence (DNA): TGTGCCAGCAGTTCCGGACAGGGCTCAGTCTATGGCTACACCTTC.

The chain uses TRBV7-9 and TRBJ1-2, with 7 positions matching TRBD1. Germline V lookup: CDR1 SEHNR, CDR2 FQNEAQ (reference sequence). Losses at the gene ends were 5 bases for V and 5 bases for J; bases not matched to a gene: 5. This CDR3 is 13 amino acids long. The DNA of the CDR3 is TGTGCCAGCAGCACGGGGACAGTATATGGCTACACCTTC. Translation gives CASSTGTVYGYTF.